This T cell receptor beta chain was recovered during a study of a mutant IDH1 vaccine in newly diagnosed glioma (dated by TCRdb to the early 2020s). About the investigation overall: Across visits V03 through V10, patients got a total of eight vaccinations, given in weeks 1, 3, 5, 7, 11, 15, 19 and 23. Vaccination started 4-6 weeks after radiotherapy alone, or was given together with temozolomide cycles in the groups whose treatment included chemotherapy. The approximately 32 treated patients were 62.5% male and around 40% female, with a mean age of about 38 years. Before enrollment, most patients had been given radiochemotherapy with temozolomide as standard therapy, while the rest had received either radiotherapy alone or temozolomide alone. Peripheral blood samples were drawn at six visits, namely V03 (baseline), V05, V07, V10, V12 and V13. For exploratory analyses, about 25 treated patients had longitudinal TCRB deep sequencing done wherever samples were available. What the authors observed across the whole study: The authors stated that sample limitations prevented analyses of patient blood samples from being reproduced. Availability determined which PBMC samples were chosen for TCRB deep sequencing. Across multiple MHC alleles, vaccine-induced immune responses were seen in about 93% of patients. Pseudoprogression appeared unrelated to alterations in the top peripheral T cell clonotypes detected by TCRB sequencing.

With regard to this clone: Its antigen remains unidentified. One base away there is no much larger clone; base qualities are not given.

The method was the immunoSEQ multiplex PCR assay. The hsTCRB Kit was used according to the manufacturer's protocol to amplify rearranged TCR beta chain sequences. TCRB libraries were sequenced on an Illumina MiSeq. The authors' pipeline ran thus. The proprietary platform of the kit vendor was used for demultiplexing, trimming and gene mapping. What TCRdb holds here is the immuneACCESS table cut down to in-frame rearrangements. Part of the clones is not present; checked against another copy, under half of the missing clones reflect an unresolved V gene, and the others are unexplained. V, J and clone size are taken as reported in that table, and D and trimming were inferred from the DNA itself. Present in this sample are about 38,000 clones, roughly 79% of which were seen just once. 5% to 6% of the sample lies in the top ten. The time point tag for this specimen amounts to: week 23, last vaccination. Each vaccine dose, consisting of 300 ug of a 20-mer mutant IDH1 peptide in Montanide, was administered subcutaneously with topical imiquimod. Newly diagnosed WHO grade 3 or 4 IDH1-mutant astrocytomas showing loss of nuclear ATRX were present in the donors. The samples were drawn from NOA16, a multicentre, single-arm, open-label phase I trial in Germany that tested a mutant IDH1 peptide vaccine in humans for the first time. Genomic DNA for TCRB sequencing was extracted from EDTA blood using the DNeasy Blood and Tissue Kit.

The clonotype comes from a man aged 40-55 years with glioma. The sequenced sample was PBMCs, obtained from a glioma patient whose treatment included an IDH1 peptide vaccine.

CDR3 reads: CASSQAGGERETQYF. The DNA is as follows: TGCGCCAGCAGCCAAGCGGGAGGGGAGCGAGAGACCCAGTACTTC. The sequence joins TRBV4-3 to TRBJ2-5, with 8 bases matching TRBD2. The CDR3, cysteine through phenylalanine, is 15 amino acids long. The read is trimmed to its CDR3 DNA, 45 bases read in frame from base 1. V is cut back by 1 base and J by 4 bases, with 5 bases in the junction unmatched. The CDR1 and CDR2 encoded by the germline V gene are LGHNA and YSLEER.